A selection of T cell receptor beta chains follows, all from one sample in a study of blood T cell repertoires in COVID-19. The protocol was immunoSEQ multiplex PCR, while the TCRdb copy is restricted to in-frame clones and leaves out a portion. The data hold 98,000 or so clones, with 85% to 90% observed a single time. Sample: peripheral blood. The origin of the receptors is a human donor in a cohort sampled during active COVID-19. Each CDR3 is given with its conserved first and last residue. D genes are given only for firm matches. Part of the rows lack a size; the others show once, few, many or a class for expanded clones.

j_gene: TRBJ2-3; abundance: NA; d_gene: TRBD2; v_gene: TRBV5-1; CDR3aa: CASSLASGGAPDTQYF; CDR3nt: TGCGCCAGCAGCTTGGCTAGCGGGGGGGCCCCAGATACGCAGTATTTT
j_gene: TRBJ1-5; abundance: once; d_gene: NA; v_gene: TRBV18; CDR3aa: CASSAGNQPQHF; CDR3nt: TGTGCCAGCTCAGCAGGCAATCAGCCCCAGCATTTT
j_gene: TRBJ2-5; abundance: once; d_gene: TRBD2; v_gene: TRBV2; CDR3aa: CASTLIAGNRETQYF; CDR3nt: TGTGCCAGCACCTTAATAGCGGGGAATAGAGAGACCCAGTACTTC
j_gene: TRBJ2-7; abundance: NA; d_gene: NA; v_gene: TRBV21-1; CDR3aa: CASSKGQMHEQYF; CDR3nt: TGTGCCAGCAGCAAAGGCCAGATGCACGAGCAGTACTTC
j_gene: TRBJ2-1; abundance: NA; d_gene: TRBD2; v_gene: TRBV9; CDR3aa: CASSPRAGGGVNEQFF; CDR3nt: TGTGCCAGCAGCCCCCGAGCCGGGGGGGGAGTCAATGAGCAGTTCTTC
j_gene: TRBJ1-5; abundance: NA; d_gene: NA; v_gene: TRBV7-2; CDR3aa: CASSAGQGGNQPQHF; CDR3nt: TGTGCCAGCAGCGCGGGGCAGGGAGGCAATCAGCCCCAGCATTTT
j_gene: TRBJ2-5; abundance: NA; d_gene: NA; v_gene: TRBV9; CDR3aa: CASSVAGRAETQYF; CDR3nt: TGTGCCAGCAGCGTAGCGGGCAGGGCAGAGACCCAGTACTTC
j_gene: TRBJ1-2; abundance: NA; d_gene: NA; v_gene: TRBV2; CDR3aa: CASSNKGEAYGYTF; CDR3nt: TGTGCCAGCAGTAATAAGGGGGAAGCCTATGGCTACACCTTC
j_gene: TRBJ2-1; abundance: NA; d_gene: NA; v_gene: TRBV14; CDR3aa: CASSQDFTKQFF; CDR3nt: TGTGCCAGCAGCCAAGATTTCACTAAGCAGTTCTTC
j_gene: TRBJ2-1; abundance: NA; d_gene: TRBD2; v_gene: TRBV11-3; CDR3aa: CASSLDPLAAEQFF; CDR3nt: TGTGCCAGCAGCTTAGACCCACTAGCGGCTGAGCAGTTCTTC
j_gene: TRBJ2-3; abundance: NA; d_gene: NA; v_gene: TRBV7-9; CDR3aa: CASSLVLGRVPDTQYF; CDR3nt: TGTGCCAGCAGCTTAGTTTTGGGCCGAGTACCGGATACGCAGTATTTT
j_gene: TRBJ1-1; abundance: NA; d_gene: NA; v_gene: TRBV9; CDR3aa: CASSGPGALNTEAFF; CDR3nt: TGTGCCAGCAGCGGACCAGGGGCTTTGAACACTGAAGCTTTCTTT
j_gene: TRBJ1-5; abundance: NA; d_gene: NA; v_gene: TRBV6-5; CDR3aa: CASSPHGERDQPQHF; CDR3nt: TGTGCCAGCAGCCCACACGGGGAGCGCGATCAGCCCCAGCATTTT
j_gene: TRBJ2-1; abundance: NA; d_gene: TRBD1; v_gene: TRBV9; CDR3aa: CASSSSKGQGWNEQFF; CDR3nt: TGTGCCAGCAGCTCAAGCAAGGGACAGGGGTGGAATGAGCAGTTCTTC
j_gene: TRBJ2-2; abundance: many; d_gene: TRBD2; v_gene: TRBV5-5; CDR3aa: CASSLLAGTNTGELFF; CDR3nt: TGTGCCAGCAGCCTACTAGCGGGGACGAACACCGGGGAGCTGTTTTTT
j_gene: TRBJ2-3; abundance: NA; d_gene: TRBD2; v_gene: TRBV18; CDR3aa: CASSPGGSRTDTQYF; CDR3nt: TGTGCCAGCTCACCGGGGGGGTCGAGGACAGATACGCAGTATTTT
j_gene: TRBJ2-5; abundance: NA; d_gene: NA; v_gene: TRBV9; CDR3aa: CASSVGGGDQETQYF; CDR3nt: TGTGCCAGCAGCGTGGGCGGGGGCGACCAAGAGACCCAGTACTTC
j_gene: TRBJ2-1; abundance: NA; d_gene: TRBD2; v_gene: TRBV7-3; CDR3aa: CASSPSGLEYEQFF; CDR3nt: TGTGCCAGCAGCCCATCGGGACTAGAGTATGAGCAGTTCTTC
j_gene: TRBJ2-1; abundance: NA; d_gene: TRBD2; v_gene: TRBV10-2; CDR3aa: CASSGTSSGGYNEQFF; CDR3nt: TGCGCCAGCAGTGGGACCTCTAGCGGAGGTTACAATGAGCAGTTCTTC
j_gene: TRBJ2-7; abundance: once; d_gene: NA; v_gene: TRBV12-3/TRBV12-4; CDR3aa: CASSLRGLYEQYF; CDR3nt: TGTGCCAGCAGCCTACGGGGTTTGTACGAGCAGTACTTC
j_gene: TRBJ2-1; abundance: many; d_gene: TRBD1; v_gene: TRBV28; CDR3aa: CASSVPGQGIHEQFF; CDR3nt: TGTGCCAGCAGTGTGCCGGGACAGGGGATCCATGAGCAGTTCTTC
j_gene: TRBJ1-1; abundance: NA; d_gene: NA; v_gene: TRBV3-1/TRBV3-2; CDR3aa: CASSQEQGPNTEAFF; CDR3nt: TGTGCCAGCAGCCAAGAGCAGGGGCCGAACACTGAAGCTTTCTTT
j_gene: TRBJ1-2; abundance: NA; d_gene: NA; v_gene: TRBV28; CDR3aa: CASGRIGYGYTF; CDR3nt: TGTGCCAGCGGCAGGATCGGCTATGGCTACACCTTC
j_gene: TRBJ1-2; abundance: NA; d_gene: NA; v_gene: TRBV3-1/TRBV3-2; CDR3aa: CASSHGDASLSYTF; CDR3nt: TGTGCCAGCAGCCATGGAGACGCGTCCCTAAGCTACACCTTC
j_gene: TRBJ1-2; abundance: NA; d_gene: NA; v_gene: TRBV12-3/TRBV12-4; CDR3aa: CASSWGVDYGYTF; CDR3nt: TGTGCCAGCAGTTGGGGGGTGGACTATGGCTACACCTTC
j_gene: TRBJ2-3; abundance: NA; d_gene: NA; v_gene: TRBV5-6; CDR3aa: CASSYGRGDTQYF; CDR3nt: TGTGCCAGCAGCTACGGGAGAGGAGATACGCAGTATTTT
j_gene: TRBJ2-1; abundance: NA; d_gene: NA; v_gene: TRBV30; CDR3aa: CAWSVGTHYEQFF; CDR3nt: TGTGCCTGGAGTGTAGGGACTCACTATGAGCAGTTCTTC
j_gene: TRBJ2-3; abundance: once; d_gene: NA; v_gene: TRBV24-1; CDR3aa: CATSEMGMGRVTDTQYF; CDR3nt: TGTGCCACCAGTGAAATGGGGATGGGCAGGGTAACAGATACGCAGTATTTT
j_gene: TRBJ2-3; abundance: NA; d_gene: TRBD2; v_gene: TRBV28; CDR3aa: CASRTSGSTDTQYF; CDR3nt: TGTGCCAGCAGGACTAGCGGGAGTACAGATACGCAGTATTTT
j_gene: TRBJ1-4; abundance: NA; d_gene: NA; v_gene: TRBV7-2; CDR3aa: CASSLVGGGGVSNEKLFF; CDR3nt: TGTGCCAGCAGCTTAGTGGGAGGTGGGGGGGTTTCTAATGAAAAACTGTTTTTT
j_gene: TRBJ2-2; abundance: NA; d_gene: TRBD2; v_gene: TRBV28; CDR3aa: CASSLAAGVGELFF; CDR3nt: TGTGCCAGCAGTTTAGCGGCGGGAGTGGGGGAGCTGTTTTTT
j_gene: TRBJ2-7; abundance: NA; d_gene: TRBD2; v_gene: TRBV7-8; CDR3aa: CASSLALAGGPYEQYF; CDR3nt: TGTGCCAGCAGCTTAGCGCTAGCGGGAGGGCCCTACGAGCAGTACTTC
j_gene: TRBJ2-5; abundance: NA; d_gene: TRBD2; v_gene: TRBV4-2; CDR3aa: CASSQHYGLAGIQTQYF; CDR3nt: TGTGCCAGCAGCCAGCACTACGGACTAGCGGGGATACAGACCCAGTACTTC
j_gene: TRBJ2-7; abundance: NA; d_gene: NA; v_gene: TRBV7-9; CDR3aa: CASSPGQLYEQYF; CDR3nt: TGTGCCAGCAGCCCCGGACAGCTCTACGAGCAGTACTTC
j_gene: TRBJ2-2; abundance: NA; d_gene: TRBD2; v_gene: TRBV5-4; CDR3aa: CASTVSGGATGELFF; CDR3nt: TGTGCCAGCACCGTTAGCGGGGGGGCGACCGGGGAGCTGTTTTTT
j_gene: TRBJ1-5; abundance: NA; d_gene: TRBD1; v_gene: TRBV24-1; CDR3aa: CATSDTTGASQPQHF; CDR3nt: TGTGCCACCAGTGATACTACAGGGGCCAGCCAGCCCCAGCATTTT
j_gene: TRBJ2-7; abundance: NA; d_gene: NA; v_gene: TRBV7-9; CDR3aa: CASSYDQGSYEQYF; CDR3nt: TGTGCCAGCAGCTACGATCAGGGGTCCTACGAGCAGTACTTC
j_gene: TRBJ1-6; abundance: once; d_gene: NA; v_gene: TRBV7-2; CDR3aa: CASSPTVVRSPLHF; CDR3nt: TGTGCCAGCAGCCCAACGGTAGTCCGCTCACCCCTCCACTTT
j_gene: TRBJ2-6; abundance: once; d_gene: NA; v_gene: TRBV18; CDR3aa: CASSPQGKAISGANVLTF; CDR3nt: TGTGCCAGCTCACCTCAGGGGAAAGCGATCTCTGGGGCCAACGTCCTGACTTTC
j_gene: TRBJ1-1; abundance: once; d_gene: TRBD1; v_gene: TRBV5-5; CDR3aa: CASSHDRANTEAFF; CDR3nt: TGTGCCAGCAGCCACGACAGGGCGAACACTGAAGCTTTCTTT
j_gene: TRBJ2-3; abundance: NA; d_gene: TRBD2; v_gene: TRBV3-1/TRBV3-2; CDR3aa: CASSRGINSGRPADTQYF; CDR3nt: TGTGCCAGCAGTCGGGGAATTAACAGCGGGAGGCCGGCAGATACGCAGTATTTT
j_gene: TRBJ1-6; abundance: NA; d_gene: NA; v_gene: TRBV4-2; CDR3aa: CASSDTGNSPLHF; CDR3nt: TGTGCCAGCAGCGACACAGGAAATTCACCCCTCCACTTT
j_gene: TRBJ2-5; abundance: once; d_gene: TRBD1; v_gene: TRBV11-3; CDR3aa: CASSHPTGGEGETQYF; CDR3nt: TGTGCCAGCAGCCACCCGACAGGGGGAGAAGGAGAGACCCAGTACTTC
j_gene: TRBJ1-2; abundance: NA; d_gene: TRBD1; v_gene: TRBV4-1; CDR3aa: CASSQSSTGGYGYTF; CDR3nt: TGCGCCAGCAGCCAGAGCTCCACAGGGGGCTATGGCTACACCTTC
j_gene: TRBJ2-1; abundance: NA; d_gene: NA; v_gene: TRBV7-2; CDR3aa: CASSVSAPYNEQFF; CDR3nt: TGTGCCAGCAGCGTTAGTGCCCCTTACAATGAGCAGTTCTTC
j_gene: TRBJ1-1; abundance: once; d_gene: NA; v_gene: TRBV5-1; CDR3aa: CASQAGYVNTEAFF; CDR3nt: TGCGCCAGCCAGGCAGGGTATGTGAACACTGAAGCTTTCTTT